A selection of T cell receptor beta chains follows, all from one sample in a study of blood T cell repertoires in COVID-19. Libraries were prepared by immunoSEQ multiplex PCR; TCRdb keeps only in-frame clonotypes and omits some of them. This sample has around 45,000 clones, with about 89% found just once. The sequenced material came from peripheral blood. Receptors originate from a man between 60 and 75 years old with active or convalescent COVID-19. The CDR3 runs from the conserved cysteine through the conserved F or W. A D gene is named only where the DNA matches it firmly. For some rows the clone size is stated as once, few or many, or as a class when expanded; others skip it.

clone_size	d_call	v_call	j_call	cdr3_aa	cdr3_nt
-	-	TRBV3-1/TRBV3-2	TRBJ1-1	CASSPRQNTEAFF	TGTGCCAGCAGCCCTCGACAGAACACTGAAGCTTTCTTT
medium-sized	-	TRBV28	TRBJ2-6	CASNRGSGANVLTF	TGTGCCAGCAATCGGGGGAGTGGGGCCAACGTCCTGACTTTC
-	TRBD2	TRBV9	TRBJ2-3	CASSTPSGPSTDTQYF	TGTGCCAGCAGCACCCCTAGCGGACCCTCCACAGATACGCAGTATTTT
-	-	TRBV10-3	TRBJ1-2	CAISQHQRGNYGYTF	TGTGCCATCAGTCAGCACCAGAGGGGGAACTATGGCTACACCTTC
once	-	TRBV18	TRBJ2-1	CASSPLREEQFF	TGTGCCAGCTCACCGTTGAGGGAAGAGCAGTTCTTC
-	TRBD1	TRBV3-1/TRBV3-2	TRBJ1-5	CASSQVQGGNQPQHF	TGTGCCAGCAGCCAAGTGCAGGGGGGTAATCAGCCCCAGCATTTT
-	TRBD1	TRBV6-6	TRBJ1-5	CASSPRTGGSNQPQHF	TGTGCCAGCAGTCCCCGGACAGGGGGAAGCAATCAGCCCCAGCATTTT
-	TRBD2	TRBV11-3	TRBJ2-5	CASSLQAGGNVETQYF	TGTGCCAGCAGCTTACAAGCGGGGGGTAACGTAGAGACCCAGTACTTC
-	-	TRBV5-4	TRBJ2-5	CASSLVSRRETQYF	TGTGCCAGCAGCTTGGTGTCCAGGAGGGAGACCCAGTACTTC
-	TRBD1	TRBV5-1	TRBJ2-2	CASSLQGGNTGELFF	TGCGCCAGCAGCTTACAGGGGGGGAACACCGGGGAGCTGTTTTTT
-	TRBD2	TRBV4-2	TRBJ2-3	CASRHSGGRADTQYF	TGTGCCAGCAGACATAGCGGGGGTCGAGCAGATACGCAGTATTTT
-	-	TRBV15	TRBJ2-5	CATSGRLNSETQYF	TGTGCCACCAGCGGCCGACTGAATTCGGAGACCCAGTACTTC
-	-	TRBV24-1	TRBJ1-1	CATSDLTGVNTEAFF	TGTGCCACCAGTGACCTGACAGGAGTGAACACTGAAGCTTTCTTT